One sample yielded the 31 T cell receptor beta chains listed below, sequenced in a study of blood T cell repertoires in COVID-19. Only in-frame clones appear in the TCRdb table, and some are missing; sequencing was by immunoSEQ multiplex PCR. The sample holds roughly 87,000 clones, 70% to 90% seen once. The sequencing input was peripheral blood. These receptors all stem from a woman aged 80 or over with COVID-19, enrolled during active disease.

The genes are TRBV19 and TRBJ2-1; D remains ambiguous. CDR3 length: 13 amino acids. Germline V CDR1 and CDR2: LNHDA, SQIVND (reference sequence). Trimming took off 2 bases at V and 1 base at J, with 3 bases between the two ends. CDR3 sequence reads: CASSISSYNEQFF. DNA of the CDR3: TGTGCCAGTAGTATATCTTCCTACAATGAGCAGTTCTTC.

This clone has just a few counts. The J gene is TRBJ1-5, the V gene TRBV19, with a tentative D call TRBD1 (6 bases). The V and J ends lost 9 bases and 5 bases respectively, with 14 bases between them. Germline loops: CDR1 LNHDA, CDR2 SQIVND (reference sequence). The CDR3 spans 13 residues. The CDR3 loop is CASLQGAHQPQHF. DNA for the CDR3: TGTGCCAGCTTACAGGGAGCCCATCAGCCCCAGCATTTT. Complete variable domain (other parts from reference TRBV19 and TRBJ1-5): DGGITQSPKYLFRKEGQNVTLSCEQNLNHDAMYWYRQDPGQGLRLIYYSQIVNDFQKGDIAEGYSVSREKKESFPLTVTSAQKNPTAFYLCASLQGAHQPQHFGDGTRLSIL.

The J gene is TRBJ2-1, the V gene TRBV6-2 or TRBV6-3; D ambiguous. The germline V gene has CDR1 MNHEY and CDR2 SVGEGT. The germline V and J ends were trimmed by 2 bases and 8 bases, with 10 bases remaining between them. The CDR3 spans 13 residues. In nucleotides, the CDR3 is TGTGCCAGCAGTTACAGTCAGGTACATGAGCAGTTCTTC. As protein: CASSYSQVHEQFF.

The chain recombines TRBV6-5 with TRBJ2-7, with a weak D call TRBD2 (7 bases). V shed 6 bases and J shed 2 bases, with 11 bases lying between them. This CDR3 is 13 amino acids long. Germline CDR1 and CDR2: MNHEY and SVGAGI. CDR3 coding DNA: TGTGCCAGCAGGGGGGGGGCGACCTACGAGCAGTACTTC. It codes for CASRGGATYEQYF.

This chain joins TRBV15 and TRBJ1-2; D is perhaps TRBD1 (5 bases). The CDR3 is 18 residues long. V dropped 1 base and J dropped 5 bases, with 23 bases sitting between them. Germline-derived CDR1 and CDR2 are LNHNV and YYDKDF (reference sequence). This chain's CDR3 is CATSRVNGARPNSYGYTF. The CDR3 DNA sequence: TGTGCCACCAGCAGAGTTAATGGGGCACGGCCCAACAGTTATGGCTACACCTTC.

J is TRBJ2-5 and V is TRBV6-2 or TRBV6-3; 8 nucleotides line up with TRBD2. This CDR3 comprises 15 residues. The trim removed 2 bases at V and 5 bases at J, leaving 7 bases unmatched. Germline CDR1 and CDR2: MNHEY and SVGEGT. The CDR3 DNA is TGTGCCAGCAGTTACGGCGGGGGGCCCGGGGAGACCCAGTACTTC. Its translation is CASSYGGGPGETQYF.

The chain links TRBV5-4 to TRBJ2-3; TRBD2 aligns across 10 bases. The junction had 12 bases not matched to a gene; V was cut back by 3 bases and J by 2 bases. The CDR3 is made up of 18 amino acids. The V gene's germline CDR1 is SGHNT and CDR2 YYREEE (reference sequence). The CDR3: CASSSNGRLAGDTDTQYF. The CDR3 DNA sequence: TGTGCCAGCAGCTCCAACGGGCGGCTAGCGGGGGACACAGATACGCAGTATTTT.

This clone has only a few counts. The chain links TRBV6-2 or TRBV6-3 to TRBJ1-1; D remains ambiguous. V lost 4 bases, J lost 1 base, and 7 bases lay in between. Germline CDR1 and CDR2: MNHEY and SVGEGT. The CDR3 contains 13 residues. This chain's CDR3 is CASSFLRNTEAFF. The DNA of the CDR3 is TGTGCCAGCAGTTTTCTTCGGAACACTGAAGCTTTCTTT.

This clone was detected only once. The rearrangement links TRBV30 to TRBJ2-7; maybe TRBD1 (5 bases). With 4 bases removed from V and 3 bases from J, the gap between germline ends came to 10 bases. This CDR3 region has 12 residues. CDR1 is GTSNPN and CDR2 is SVGIG in the germline V gene (reference sequence). The CDR3 reads CAWTLDSYEQYF. CDR3 sequence (DNA): TGTGCCTGGACCCTCGACAGCTACGAGCAGTACTTC.

The chain joins TRBV4-3 to TRBJ2-5; D is possibly TRBD2 (5 bases). Trimming took off 2 bases at V and 8 bases at J, with 12 bases between the two ends. This CDR3 has 13 residues. Germline V gene data show CDR1 as LGHNA and CDR2 as YSLEER. The CDR3 sequence: CASSQIPGRTQYF. For the CDR3, the DNA is TGCGCCAGCAGCCAAATCCCGGGGAGAACCCAGTACTTC.

The rearrangement links TRBV18 to TRBJ2-5; 13 bases map to TRBD2. Trimming took 5 bases from V and 5 from J; bases not matched to a gene: 5. Per the germline V gene, CDR1 is KGHSH and CDR2 is LQKENI. The CDR3 loop spans 15 amino acids. CDR3 bases: TGTGCCAGCTCAACGGGACTAGCGGGGTTGGAGACCCAGTACTTC. It specifies CASSTGLAGLETQYF.

This chain joins TRBV6-6 and TRBJ2-1; 7 bases fit TRBD2. Germline V gene lookup returns CDR1 MNHNY and CDR2 SVGAGI (reference sequence). The CDR3 extends over 12 amino acids. Germline trimming cut 6 bases from V and 6 bases from J; bases unmatched to any gene: 2. DNA for the CDR3: TGTGCCAGCAGGGGACTACCCAATGAGCAGTTCTTC. Translated: CASRGLPNEQFF.

The CDR3 loop is CASRRRVAGVDTQYF. The CDR3 DNA follows: TGTGCCAGCAGACGGAGGGTAGCGGGGGTGGATACGCAGTATTTT. The chain employs TRBV7-2 and TRBJ2-3; 9 bases agree with TRBD2. The CDR3 has 15 residues. Germline V gene data show CDR1 as SGHTA and CDR2 as FQGNSA. The V and J ends lost 6 bases and 6 bases, in that order; junction bases with no gene match: 10.

This chain connects TRBV27 to TRBJ2-3; the D gene is possibly TRBD2 (7 bases). The CDR3 length is 16 residues. Trimming removed 5 bases from V and 1 base from J, with 16 bases in between. Germline CDR1 reads MNHEY; CDR2 reads SMNVEV (reference sequence). Written as DNA, the CDR3 is TGTGCCAGCAGTAGACGAGGGGGGGTAGGCACAGATACGCAGTATTTT. Translated: CASSRRGGVGTDTQYF.

As to this clone: Other DNA sequences of this sample code for an identical CDR3. V gene TRBV29-1 combines with J gene TRBJ2-7; D perhaps matches TRBD2 (6 bases). This CDR3 contains 11 residues. CDR1 is SQVTM and CDR2 is ANQGSEA in the germline V gene. Trimming removed 7 bases at V and 2 bases at J, with 9 bases between. CDR3 in DNA: TGCAGCGGAAGGGAGGCCTACGAGCAGTACTTC. Translation gives CSGREAYEQYF.

The chain has TRBV18 and TRBJ2-1, with a tentative D call TRBD1 (5 bases). V was shortened by 8 bases and J by 4 bases, with 15 bases between the two germline ends. CDR3 size: 14 residues. Germline assignment: CDR1 KGHSH and CDR2 LQKENI. In nucleotides, the CDR3 is TGTGCCAGCACCCGACAGAGTGTATACAATGAGCAGTTCTTC. Amino acid sequence: CASTRQSVYNEQFF.

V usage is TRBV10-1 and J usage is TRBJ2-3; TRBD2 aligns across 10 bases. The CDR3 loop spans 17 amino acids. Per the germline V gene, CDR1 is WNHNN and CDR2 is SYGVQD (reference sequence). Unmatched junction bases numbered 11, after V lost 4 bases and J lost 4 bases. CDR3 in amino acids: CASSVAASGRVPDTQYF. In DNA form, the CDR3 reads TGCGCCAGCAGTGTTGCCGCTAGCGGGAGAGTCCCAGATACGCAGTATTTT.

This chain connects TRBV5-4 to TRBJ2-7; the D gene is possibly TRBD2 (6 bases). Germline CDR1 and CDR2: SGHNT and YYREEE (reference sequence). V gave up 3 bases and J gave up 0 bases, with 16 bases separating them. The CDR3 is made up of 16 amino acids. The CDR3, as DNA: TGTGCCAGCAGCTCCTTAACCGGGAGCTACTCCTACGAGCAGTACTTC. Encoded protein: CASSSLTGSYSYEQYF.

The chain recombines TRBV7-2 with TRBJ2-1; the match to TRBD1 covers 9 bases. The germline CDR1 and CDR2 sequences are SGHTA and FQGNSA. This CDR3 spans 15 amino acids. J gave up 7 bases and V 5 bases, and 9 bases lay outside the gene matches. CDR3 sequence (DNA): TGTGCCAGCAGCACCCGGACAGGGGAGAGGAATGAGCAGTTCTTC. It translates to CASSTRTGERNEQFF. The whole variable domain, remainder taken from reference TRBV7-2 and TRBJ2-1, is GAGVSQSPSNKVTEKGKDVELRCDPISGHTALYWYRQSLGQGLEFLIYFQGNSAPDKSGLPSDRFSAERTGGSVSTLTIQRTQQEDSAVYLCASSTRTGERNEQFFGPGTRLTVL.

The gene calls are TRBV7-9 and TRBJ1-2; D not resolved. V was trimmed by 3 bases and J by 5 bases, leaving 13 bases between them. Germline V CDR1 and CDR2: SEHNR, FQNEAQ (reference sequence). This CDR3 contains 14 residues. The CDR3 loop reads CASSLGPQYYGYTF. CDR3 nucleotides: TGTGCCAGCAGCTTGGGCCCTCAATATTATGGCTACACCTTC.

The genes are TRBV5-1 and TRBJ2-7; TRBD2 matches 7 bases. Germline CDR1 reads SGHRS; CDR2 reads YFSETQ. Trimming at V came to 0 bases and at J to 0 bases, leaving 6 bases not matched to a gene. The CDR3 is made up of 16 amino acids. CDR3 sequence: CASSLEVTSYSYEQYF. CDR3 coding DNA: TGCGCCAGCAGCTTGGAAGTGACTAGCTACTCCTACGAGCAGTACTTC.

The J gene is TRBJ1-2, the V gene TRBV7-3; weak D call: TRBD1 (5 bases). Trimming removed 2 bases from V and 4 bases from J, with 8 bases in between. This CDR3 has 13 residues. CDR1 SGHTA and CDR2 FQGTGA come from the germline V gene. This chain's CDR3 is CASSLGATYGYTF. CDR3 DNA: TGTGCCAGCAGCTTAGGGGCCACCTATGGCTACACCTTC.

The chain carries TRBV5-1 and TRBJ2-3, with 7 bases lining up with TRBD2. V lost 0 bases, J lost 2 bases, and 0 bases stayed unmatched. Germline V CDR1 and CDR2: SGHRS, YFSETQ. The CDR3 has 14 amino acids. CDR3 in DNA: TGCGCCAGCAGCTTGGGACTAGCCACAGATACGCAGTATTTT. Translation gives CASSLGLATDTQYF.

The rearrangement uses TRBV2 and TRBJ1-2; tentatively, D is TRBD1 (6 bases). CDR3 length: 14 residues. Trimming took 1 base from V and 6 from J, leaving 12 bases between them. Germline CDR1 reads SNHLY; CDR2 reads FYNNEI. The CDR3 sequence is CASSEVQGPNGYTF. In nucleotides, the CDR3 is TGTGCCAGCAGTGAAGTACAGGGACCGAATGGCTACACCTTC.

This clone was seen more than once but under ten times. This chain links TRBV4-1 with TRBJ1-1, with 10 bases that match TRBD1. The CDR3 consists of 14 residues. The germline CDR1 and CDR2 sequences are MGHRA and YSYEKL. Losses at the gene ends were 4 bases for V and 7 bases for J; bases not matched to a gene: 6. The CDR3 nucleotides read TGCGCCAGCAGCCCCCGACAGGGGGCAAATGAAGCTTTCTTT. Its protein is CASSPRQGANEAFF.

V is TRBV13 and J is TRBJ1-2, with 9 bases matching TRBD1. This CDR3 is built from 15 residues. Losses at the gene ends were 3 bases for V and 4 bases for J; bases not matched to a gene: 6. Germline V CDR1 and CDR2: PRHDT, FYEKMQ (reference sequence). CDR3 loop: CASSLNRGLGYGYTF. The DNA for the CDR3 is TGTGCCAGCAGCTTGAACAGGGGGCTTGGCTATGGCTACACCTTC.

In this sample, this clone turned up a few times. This rearrangement joins TRBV19 to TRBJ1-5, with D unclear. The CDR3 extends over 14 amino acids. Germline V gene data show CDR1 as LNHDA and CDR2 as SQIVND (reference sequence). Trimming took off 6 bases at V and 4 bases at J, with 13 bases between the two ends. The CDR3 spells CASRQRTGNQPQHF. The CDR3 bases are TGTGCCAGTAGACAACGGACGGGGAATCAGCCCCAGCATTTT.

This chain links TRBV11-3 with TRBJ2-3; 13 bases agree with TRBD2. Per the germline V gene, CDR1 is SGHNT and CDR2 is YENEEA. CDR3 length equals 16 residues. The V gene end was trimmed by 3 bases and the J gene end by 2 bases; junction bases not matched to a gene: 2. Here the CDR3 reads CASSFGTSGTTDTQYF. The DNA for the CDR3 is TGTGCCAGCAGCTTCGGGACTAGCGGGACCACAGATACGCAGTATTTT.

This clone was recorded once. The J gene is TRBJ2-4, the V gene TRBV27; 8 bases line up with TRBD1. Germline V lookup: CDR1 MNHEY, CDR2 SMNVEV (reference sequence). The CDR3 length is 18 residues. Trimming at V came to 6 bases and at J to 3 bases, leaving 16 bases not matched to a gene. DNA for the CDR3: TGTGCCAGCAGCCCCCGGCAGGGGGCGCGAGGGGGCAAAAACATTCAGTACTTC. Its protein is CASSPRQGARGGKNIQYF.

The V gene is TRBV7-9, the J gene TRBJ1-2, with D tentatively TRBD1 (6 bases). CDR1 and CDR2 from the germline V gene are SEHNR and FQNEAQ (reference sequence). V was cut by 4 bases and J by 6 bases, with 21 bases left in between. CDR3 length: 16 amino acids. The CDR3: CASSSSTGLTLDGYTF. The CDR3 DNA sequence: TGTGCCAGCAGCTCTTCGACAGGTTTGACTTTGGATGGCTACACCTTC.

V gene TRBV19 combines with J gene TRBJ2-6, with D possibly TRBD2 on 5 matching bases. CDR1 is LNHDA, CDR2 SQIVND, per germline (reference sequence). This CDR3 has 17 amino acids. Trimming took 4 bases from V and 0 from J, leaving 13 bases between them. CDR3 region: CASSTAGVISGANVLTF. The DNA of the CDR3 is TGTGCCAGTAGTACTGCCGGGGTCATCTCTGGGGCCAACGTCCTGACTTTC.